These T cell receptor beta chains were read from a single sample in a study of blood T cell repertoires in COVID-19. The protocol was immunoSEQ multiplex PCR, while the TCRdb copy is restricted to in-frame clones and leaves out a portion. The sample contains roughly 110,000 clones, roughly 86% of which appear only once. Sequenced input: peripheral blood. Receptors originate from a man in his forties with acute or convalescent COVID-19. The CDR3 runs from the conserved cysteine through the conserved F or W. D genes are given only for firm matches. A row's size may be missing; if present it is once, few, many or a size class.

12	once	NA	TRBJ1-2	TRBV30	CAWSVRGYGYTF	TGTGCCTGGAGTGTACGCGGCTATGGCTACACCTTC
14	NA	NA	TRBJ1-5	TRBV6-6	CASSPAVINQPQHF	TGTGCCAGCAGCCCCGCAGTAATCAATCAGCCCCAGCATTTT
13	NA	TRBD1	TRBJ1-4	TRBV10-1	CASRGQVNEKLFF	TGCGCCAGCAGGGGACAGGTTAATGAAAAACTGTTTTTT
13	NA	NA	TRBJ1-1	TRBV6-1	CASSYRGNTEAFF	TGTGCCAGCAGTTATCGGGGAAACACTGAAGCTTTCTTT
16	NA	NA	TRBJ1-5	TRBV19	CASSIGRSGGNQPQHF	TGTGCCAGTAGTATAGGTAGGTCAGGGGGCAATCAGCCCCAGCATTTT
15	NA	TRBD2	TRBJ2-1	TRBV11-3	CASSPSGVAGNEQFF	TGTGCCAGCAGCCCGTCCGGAGTAGCGGGAAATGAGCAGTTCTTC
14	NA	TRBD2	TRBJ2-1	TRBV2	CASTGGRGWNEQFF	TGTGCCAGCACGGGCGGGAGAGGATGGAATGAGCAGTTCTTC
16	NA	TRBD1	TRBJ1-2	TRBV18	CASSSTGTGSNRGYTF	TGTGCCAGCTCATCCACCGGGACAGGGTCAAACCGTGGCTACACCTTC
13	NA	NA	TRBJ2-5	TRBV11-3	CASSLSRSETQYF	TGTGCCAGCAGCTTGAGCAGGTCGGAGACCCAGTACTTC
13	NA	NA	TRBJ2-1	TRBV6-5	CASPQPGYNEQFF	TGTGCCAGCCCCCAACCGGGGTACAATGAGCAGTTCTTC
14	once	TRBD1	TRBJ2-2	TRBV2	CASSGSGGHGELFF	TGTGCCAGCAGTGGGTCAGGGGGCCACGGGGAGCTGTTTTTT
14	NA	TRBD1	TRBJ1-2	TRBV4-3	CASSHSTGDYGYTF	TGCGCCAGCAGCCACTCCACAGGGGACTATGGCTACACCTTC
14	NA	TRBD1	TRBJ1-1	TRBV7-3	CASSLALTGSEAFF	TGTGCCAGCAGCTTAGCCTTGACAGGGTCTGAAGCTTTCTTT
18	NA	TRBD1	TRBJ1-2	TRBV5-5	CASSLESGQSLLSGGYTF	TGTGCCAGCAGCTTGGAGTCGGGACAGTCACTCCTCTCAGGTGGCTACACCTTC